The present entry profiles one T cell receptor (beta chain) with its context. Its specificity is not known. In the authors' methods: ImmunoSEQ output lacked quality scores and full-length reads, limiting matched filtering. Produced via immunoSEQ multiplex PCR; TCRdb's table is partial and in-frame only. The DNA gave D and trimming, while V, J and clone size come from that table. The sample shows roughly 770,000 clones, 95% to 97% of them seen only once. The sample comes from a study of shared clonotypes between healthy human individuals. Background on the study: Donors, aged 18 to 49, were a couple of women and three men. Regarding the study as a whole: Relative to memory subsets, naive subsets generally showed larger estimated richness.

CD8 cells regarded as naive lacked CD45RO, were positively chosen for CCR7, and omitted terminally differentiated effector memory CD45RA+ cells. After removal of 9 bases from V and 8 bases from J, the junction contained 10 bases not matched to a gene. CDR3 length: 14 amino acids. The germline V gene has CDR1 MNHNY and CDR2 SVGAGI (reference sequence). The clonotype was recovered from a man aged 25 to 40 in good health. The sequenced sample was naive CD8+ T cells sorted from blood. The chain carries TRBV6-6 and TRBJ1-4; TRBD1 matches at 9 bases. Here the CDR3 reads CASRTGTGTEKLFF. CDR3 sequence (DNA): TGTGCCAGTAGAACCGGGACAGGGACCGAAAAACTGTTTTTT.